A single sample is the source of the 25 T cell receptor beta chains below, sequenced in a study of OX40 agonist ivuxolimab in advanced cancers. TCRdb's table, derived via immunoSEQ multiplex PCR, lists solely in-frame clones and lacks some. The sample includes about 40,000 clones, around 89% of them seen just once. The source material was CD4+ or CD8+ T cells sorted from blood, sampled in a trial of the OX40 agonist ivuxolimab. Source of these receptors: an adult with an advanced solid tumor such as melanoma, head and neck, liver or kidney cancer.

V gene TRBV7-6 combines with J gene TRBJ2-5, with D possibly TRBD1 on 5 matching bases. Per the germline V gene, CDR1 is SGHVS and CDR2 is FNYEAQ. This CDR3 spans 13 amino acids. V gave up 4 bases and J gave up 4 bases, with 10 bases separating them. CDR3 sequence reads: CASSSVRGETQYF. As DNA, the CDR3 is TGTGCCAGCAGCTCCGTAAGGGGAGAGACCCAGTACTTC.

This chain connects TRBV9 to TRBJ2-1; 8 bases map to TRBD1. The CDR3 contains 14 residues. Germline CDR1 SGDLS, CDR2 YYNGEE. V was clipped by 2 bases and J by 10 bases; unmatched bases: 8. The CDR3 DNA is TGTGCCAGCAGCGTGGGGTCGACAGGGGTCGAGCAGTTCTTC. Protein sequence: CASSVGSTGVEQFF.

This clone was detected a few times. The chain carries TRBV13 and TRBJ2-3, with D possibly matching TRBD1 (6 bases). Germline CDR1 and CDR2: PRHDT and FYEKMQ (reference sequence). The V end lost 5 bases, the J end lost 1 base, and 10 bases lay between the germline ends. The CDR3 contains 14 residues. The CDR3 DNA reads TGTGCCAGCAGCACCCGACAGGGCACAGATACGCAGTATTTT. As protein: CASSTRQGTDTQYF.

The chain employs TRBV11-3 and TRBJ1-2, with a possible D match to TRBD1 (5 bases). The germline gives CDR1 SGHNT, CDR2 YENEEA. The CDR3 totals 14 residues. V was trimmed by 4 bases and J by 3 bases, leaving 12 bases between them. CDR3: CASSSSGADYGYTF. DNA of the CDR3: TGTGCCAGCAGCTCATCCGGGGCGGACTATGGCTACACCTTC.

CDR3 residues: CASMGYQETQYF. CDR3 bases: TGTGCCAGCATGGGTTACCAAGAGACCCAGTACTTC. The chain employs TRBV6-6 and TRBJ2-5; no clear D gene. Germline CDR1 is MNHNY and CDR2 is SVGAGI (reference sequence). CDR3 length: 12 residues. Trimming pared 7 bases from V and 0 bases from J, leaving 6 bases between.

The chain is built from TRBV19 and TRBJ2-7; the D gene is possibly TRBD2 (5 bases). V gave up 4 bases and J gave up 5 bases, with 12 bases separating them. The CDR3 is 13 residues long. The germline gives CDR1 LNHDA, CDR2 SQIVND (reference sequence). The CDR3 DNA is TGTGCCAGTAGTACCTGGACCGGGGACGAGCAGTACTTC. Its protein is CASSTWTGDEQYF. Using reference TRBV19 and TRBJ2-7 for the parts outside the CDR3, the full variable domain is DGGITQSPKYLFRKEGQNVTLSCEQNLNHDAMYWYRQDPGQGLRLIYYSQIVNDFQKGDIAEGYSVSREKKESFPLTVTSAQKNPTAFYLCASSTWTGDEQYFGPGTRLTVT.

The chain joins TRBV28 to TRBJ2-5, with D unclear. Trimming stripped 3 bases from V and 3 bases from J, with 11 bases between. The CDR3 has 14 amino acids. Germline lookup yields CDR1 MDHEN and CDR2 SYDVKM. The CDR3: CASSFLDGKETQYF. For the CDR3, the DNA is TGTGCCAGCAGTTTTCTGGACGGCAAAGAGACCCAGTACTTC.

This clone was counted a single time. The chain is built from TRBV4-1 and TRBJ2-1, with a weak D call TRBD2 (6 bases). The V and J ends lost 7 bases and 4 bases respectively, with 20 bases between them. The CDR3 totals 16 residues. Germline CDR1 is MGHRA and CDR2 is YSYEKL. The CDR3 region is CASTGESRGLYNEQFF. In DNA form, the CDR3 reads TGCGCCAGCACGGGAGAATCCCGCGGTCTTTACAATGAGCAGTTCTTC.

This clone has a single count. The V call is TRBV27, the J call TRBJ2-1; D might be TRBD1 or TRBD2, each matching 5 bases. V was pared by 3 bases and J by 0 bases, with 9 bases between. The germline V gene has CDR1 MNHEY and CDR2 SMNVEV (reference sequence). This CDR3 contains 15 residues. The CDR3 protein is CASSFAGSSYNEQFF. The CDR3 region has the DNA TGTGCCAGCAGTTTTGCAGGGAGCTCCTACAATGAGCAGTTCTTC.

V is TRBV15 and J is TRBJ2-1, with D perhaps TRBD1 or TRBD2 (5 bases each). The germline CDR1 and CDR2 sequences are LNHNV and YYDKDF (reference sequence). The CDR3 has 16 residues. V was pared by 1 base and J by 4 bases, with 14 bases between. In nucleotides, the CDR3 is TGTGCCACCAGCAGAGGTGGGGGATTACCTTACAATGAGCAGTTCTTC. Translating gives CATSRGGGLPYNEQFF.

The chain joins TRBV4-2 to TRBJ2-1; 10 bases agree with TRBD2. Germline CDR1 and CDR2: LGHNA and YNFKEQ. V shed 0 bases, J shed 8 bases, and the junction held 7 bases outside the gene matches. This CDR3 has 16 amino acids. The CDR3: CASSQESGRAVDEQFF. The CDR3 DNA reads TGTGCCAGCAGCCAAGAAAGCGGGAGGGCCGTAGATGAGCAGTTCTTC.

The chain uses TRBV4-1 and TRBJ1-1; D call uncertain. This CDR3 has 15 residues. Between the trimmed V and J ends, which lost 1 base and 0 bases, there was a span of 9 bases. The V gene's germline CDR1 is MGHRA and CDR2 YSYEKL. The CDR3 here is CASSQGASVNTEAFF. The CDR3 bases are TGCGCCAGCAGCCAAGGTGCCAGCGTGAACACTGAAGCTTTCTTT.

This chain uses TRBV6-1 with TRBJ1-2; D might be TRBD1 (5 bases). The CDR3 contains 13 residues. Germline CDR1 and CDR2: MNHNS and SASEGT. The V and J ends lost 8 bases and 2 bases respectively, with 12 bases between them. DNA of the CDR3: TGTGCCAGCCGCGAGGGGCAGAACTATGGCTACACCTTC. Its translation: CASREGQNYGYTF.

This chain joins TRBV5-6 and TRBJ2-3; TRBD2 matches 11 bases. Trimming cost V 4 bases and J 6 bases; bases outside gene matches: 13. The CDR3 contains 17 residues. From germline, CDR1 is SGHDT and CDR2 YYEEEE. The CDR3 loop is CASSLQVLAGVSDTQYF. CDR3 coding DNA: TGTGCCAGCAGCCTCCAAGTACTAGCGGGAGTAAGCGATACGCAGTATTTT.

The chain carries TRBV13 and TRBJ1-3; D is perhaps TRBD1 (6 bases). CDR1 and CDR2 (germline): PRHDT, FYEKMQ (reference sequence). The CDR3 consists of 16 residues. The V and J ends lost 5 bases and 0 bases respectively, with 14 bases between them. The CDR3 DNA follows: TGTGCCAGCAGCCCTCACCGGGACAACTCTGGAAACACCATATATTTT. Translating gives CASSPHRDNSGNTIYF.

The rearrangement uses TRBV10-1 and TRBJ2-2; 10 bases are shared with TRBD1. Germline V lookup: CDR1 WNHNN, CDR2 SYGVQD (reference sequence). The ends lost 3 bases at V and 4 bases at J; junction bases unmatched: 5. This CDR3 has 16 amino acids. The CDR3 is CASSDPRTGGTGELFF. CDR3 DNA sequence: TGCGCCAGCAGTGACCCCCGGACAGGGGGCACCGGGGAGCTGTTTTTT.

The CDR3 region is CASSMGLAASEQYF. DNA for the CDR3: TGTGCCAGCAGTATGGGATTAGCGGCAAGCGAGCAGTACTTC. The chain joins TRBV28 to TRBJ2-7, with D perhaps matching TRBD2 (6 bases). Trimming left V 5 bases short and J 6 bases short, with 17 bases between. CDR3 size: 14 residues. Per germline, CDR1 MDHEN and CDR2 SYDVKM.

The genes are TRBV7-2 and TRBJ1-2; no clear D. The CDR3 is made up of 14 amino acids. Deletions cut 1 base from V and 7 bases from J, with 13 bases between. CDR1 SGHTA and CDR2 FQGNSA come from the germline V gene. CDR3 loop: CASSLDRQFGGYTF. CDR3 DNA: TGTGCCAGCAGCTTAGACCGTCAGTTCGGTGGCTACACCTTC. The whole variable domain, remainder taken from reference TRBV7-2 and TRBJ1-2, is GAGVSQSPSNKVTEKGKDVELRCDPISGHTALYWYRQSLGQGLEFLIYFQGNSAPDKSGLPSDRFSAERTGGSVSTLTIQRTQQEDSAVYLCASSLDRQFGGYTFGSGTRLTVV.

The rearrangement uses TRBV6-1 and TRBJ1-1, with 7 bases aligning to TRBD1. Germline V gene data show CDR1 as MNHNS and CDR2 as SASEGT. The CDR3 extends over 15 amino acids. V dropped 1 base and J dropped 3; count of bases not matched to a gene: 5. This chain's CDR3 is CASSEVDRVYTEAFF. The CDR3 DNA follows: TGTGCCAGCAGTGAAGTCGACAGGGTATACACTGAAGCTTTCTTT.

This chain joins TRBV6-6 and TRBJ2-3; no clear D gene. CDR1 is MNHNY, CDR2 SVGAGI, per germline (reference sequence). Trimming pared 0 bases from V and 1 base from J, leaving 11 bases between. The CDR3 spans 16 residues. The CDR3 region has the DNA TGTGCCAGCAGTTACTCGCCAGGTGAGGGCACAGATACGCAGTATTTT. Protein sequence: CASSYSPGEGTDTQYF.

The V call is TRBV28, the J call TRBJ1-1, with D unclear. Trimming stripped 5 bases from V and 8 bases from J, with 9 bases between. Per the germline V gene, CDR1 is MDHEN and CDR2 is SYDVKM. This CDR3 is built from 11 residues. The CDR3 region is CASSHPGEAFF. The CDR3 DNA reads as TGTGCCAGCAGTCACCCGGGGGAAGCTTTCTTT. Full variable domain (missing parts from reference TRBV28 and TRBJ1-1): DVKVTQSSRYLVKRTGEKVFLECVQDMDHENMFWYRQDPGLGLRLIYFSYDVKMKEKGDIPEGYSVSREKKERFSLILESASTNQTSMYLCASSHPGEAFFGQGTRLTVV.

The rearrangement uses TRBV7-8 and TRBJ2-4, with D perhaps TRBD1 (6 bases). The CDR3 has 12 amino acids. The germline CDR1 and CDR2 sequences are SGHVS and FQNEAQ. The V end lost 6 bases, the J end lost 7 bases, and 10 bases lay between the germline ends. The DNA for the CDR3 is TGTGCCAGCAGTCCCGACAGGAACATTCAGTACTTC. Encoded protein: CASSPDRNIQYF. The variable domain in full, completed from reference TRBV7-8 and TRBJ2-4, reads GAGVSQSPRYKVAKRGQDVALRCDPISGHVSLFWYQQALGQGPEFLTYFQNEAQLDKSGLPSDRFFAERPEGSVSTLKIQRTQQEDSAVYLCASSPDRNIQYFGAGTRLSVL.

The chain has TRBV7-6 and TRBJ1-1, with a tentative D call TRBD1 (6 bases). Germline V gene data show CDR1 as SGHVS and CDR2 as FNYEAQ. There are 14 residues in the CDR3. Trimming took 6 bases from V and 5 from J, leaving 16 bases between them. CDR3 coding DNA: TGTGCCAGCAGTTCGGAGGGGGAATTTACTGAAGCTTTCTTT. Translation gives CASSSEGEFTEAFF. Supplemented by reference TRBV7-6 and TRBJ1-1, the full variable domain reads GAGVSQSPRYKVTKRGQDVALRCDPISGHVSLYWYRQALGQGPEFLTYFNYEAQQDKSGLPNDRFSAERPEGSISTLTIQRTEQRDSAMYRCASSSEGEFTEAFFGQGTRLTVV.

The V and J genes are TRBV11-2 and TRBJ1-1, with D possibly matching TRBD1 (5 bases). With 5 bases removed from V and 1 base from J, the gap between germline ends came to 14 bases. The CDR3 extends over 15 amino acids. Germline V lookup: CDR1 SGHAT, CDR2 FQNNGV. In DNA, the CDR3 is TGTGCCAGCAGCAGAACGGGGGTAACGAACACTGAAGCTTTCTTT. This codes for CASSRTGVTNTEAFF.

In DNA, the CDR3 is TGTGCCAGCAGTTTATCCGGGACTAGCAGTTTCAATGAGCAGTTCTTC. Protein product: CASSLSGTSSFNEQFF. This rearrangement joins TRBV27 to TRBJ2-1; 9 bases are a match to TRBD2. This CDR3 has 16 amino acids. CDR1 is MNHEY, CDR2 SMNVEV, per germline (reference sequence). V lost 0 bases and J lost 6; bases outside the gene matches: 6.